The 19 T cell receptor beta chains reported below all come from one sample, sequenced in a study of CD8 T cells in ankylosing spondylitis. Each CDR3 protein gets one entry after TCRdb re-called the 5' RACE reads with MiXCR. The sample has roughly 97,000 distinct CDR3 sequences, about 7.7% seen once. The specimen was blood, either unsorted or a sorted T cell fraction (not recorded which). These receptors all come from a male donor with ankylosing spondylitis or in good health (not recorded which).

This clonotype was seen ten or more times. This sequence joins TRBV20-1 and TRBJ1-1; D unclear. The germline V gene encodes CDR1 DFQATT and CDR2 SNEGSKA (reference sequence). V lost 0 bases and J 1 base, leaving 6 bases between the germline ends. The CDR3 extends over 13 amino acids. CDR3 bases: TGCAGTGCTAGAGATCCCCGGAACACTGAAGCTTTCTTT. This codes for CSARDPRNTEAFF.

This clonotype was observed a few times. The rearrangement links TRBV12-3 or TRBV12-4 to TRBJ2-3, with D maybe TRBD1 (6 bases). V was cut by 2 bases and J by 2 bases, with 11 bases left in between. This CDR3 is built from 15 residues. The DNA of the CDR3 is TGTGCCAGCAGTTTATGGGGGCGCGACACAGATACGCAGTATTTT. It codes for CASSLWGRDTDTQYF.

This clonotype was seen repeatedly, ten times or more. V and J are TRBV4-3 and TRBJ1-2, with D possibly TRBD1 on 5 matching bases. The germline V and J ends were trimmed by 3 bases and 4 bases, with 12 bases remaining between them. Looked up from germline, CDR1 is LGHNA and CDR2 is YSLEER. The CDR3 is 14 residues long. The CDR3 loop is CASSQGPNGYGYTF. The CDR3, as DNA: TGCGCCAGCAGCCAGGGACCGAACGGCTATGGCTACACCTTC.

This clonotype was seen many times. The chain has TRBV20-1 and TRBJ2-7, with 7 bases fitting TRBD1. CDR3 length: 15 amino acids. Germline V lookup: CDR1 DFQATT, CDR2 SNEGSKA (reference sequence). V shed 0 bases, J shed 0 bases, and the junction held 5 bases outside the gene matches. CDR3 sequence: CSARDQGTASYEQYF. Here the CDR3 DNA reads TGCAGTGCTAGAGATCAGGGGACAGCCTCCTACGAGCAGTACTTC.

This clonotype came up many times. The genes are TRBV29-1 and TRBJ1-2; 10 nucleotides match TRBD1. This CDR3 has 13 residues. In germline, CDR1 is SQVTM, CDR2 ANQGSEA. Trimming removed 6 bases from V and 4 bases from J; junction bases left unmatched: 5. The CDR3 is CSVTGGASYGYTF. The DNA of the CDR3 is TGCAGCGTGACAGGGGGCGCTTCCTATGGCTACACCTTC. Full variable domain (rest looked up from reference TRBV29-1 and TRBJ1-2): SAVISQKPSRDICQRGTSLTIQCQVDSQVTMMFWYRQQPGQSLTLIATANQGSEATYESGFVIDKFPISRPNLTFSTLTVSNMSPEDSSIYLCSVTGGASYGYTFGSGTRLTVV.

There are many counts of this clonotype. The J gene is TRBJ2-2, the V gene TRBV29-1, with D maybe TRBD1 (6 bases). The CDR3 covers 12 residues. Per germline, CDR1 SQVTM and CDR2 ANQGSEA. V lost 4 bases, J lost 6 bases, and 9 bases lay in between. The CDR3 nucleotides are TGCAGCGTTGGCAGGGGATCCGGGGAGCTGTTTTTT. It specifies CSVGRGSGELFF.

This clonotype was counted many times. V gene TRBV3-1 combines with J gene TRBJ2-1; no firm D call. The germline CDR1 and CDR2 sequences are LGHDT and YNNKEL (reference sequence). V shed 2 bases and J shed 0 bases, with 5 bases lying between them. The CDR3 has 14 residues. CDR3 DNA sequence: TGTGCCAGCAGCCAACGAGCCTCCTACAATGAGCAGTTCTTC. This encodes CASSQRASYNEQFF.

This clonotype appeared many times. The chain uses TRBV5-1 and TRBJ2-7; a possible D gene is TRBD1 (8 bases). The CDR3 is 15 amino acids. CDR1 is SGHRS, CDR2 YFSETQ, per germline. V was trimmed by 4 bases and J by 2 bases, leaving 16 bases between them. The CDR3 DNA follows: TGCGCCAGCAGCGTAGGACAGGGAGGGGCCTACGAGCAGTACTTC. This codes for CASSVGQGGAYEQYF.

Ten or more counts support this clonotype. This chain links TRBV14 with TRBJ2-5; D is possibly TRBD1 (5 bases). The CDR3 spans 14 residues. With 2 bases removed from V and 1 base from J, the gap between germline ends came to 8 bases. Germline CDR1 and CDR2: SGHDN and FVKESK. The DNA of the CDR3 is TGTGCCAGCAGCCAATTTAGGGGCCAAGAGACCCAGTACTTC. Translating gives CASSQFRGQETQYF. The complete variable domain, with remaining parts taken from reference TRBV14 and TRBJ2-5, reads EAGVTQFPSHSVIEKGQTVTLRCDPISGHDNLYWYRRVMGKEIKFLLHFVKESKQDESGMPNNRFLAERTGGTYSTLKVQPAELEDSGVYFCASSQFRGQETQYFGPGTRLLVL.

This clonotype was counted many times. This chain joins TRBV7-3 and TRBJ1-2; TRBD1 might be the D (5 bases). CDR1 is SGHTA and CDR2 is FQGTGA in the germline V gene. Deletions cut 0 bases from V and 14 bases from J, with 16 bases between. The CDR3 consists of 13 residues. The CDR3 here is CASSLTWEGRKTF. Here the CDR3 DNA reads TGTGCCAGCAGCTTAACGTGGGAGGGGCGTAAAACCTTC.

This clonotype was picked up many times. The chain recombines TRBV4-1 with TRBJ2-3; D is uncertain. Germline CDR1 and CDR2: MGHRA and YSYEKL. The length of the CDR3 is 16 residues. V was shortened by 4 bases and J by 4 bases, with 18 bases between the two germline ends. The CDR3 DNA reads TGCGCCAGCAGCCCAAGGGCCTACAGTTCCGCAGATACGCAGTATTTT. Encoded protein: CASSPRAYSSADTQYF.

This clonotype was observed at least ten times. V and J are TRBV20-1 and TRBJ1-1, with TRBD1 as a possible D gene (6 bases). Germline V gene lookup returns CDR1 DFQATT and CDR2 SNEGSKA (reference sequence). V dropped 5 bases and J dropped 5 bases, with 15 bases sitting between them. The CDR3 consists of 13 residues. The CDR3 DNA reads as TGCAGTGCTCAAACAGGGTGGCAGACTGAAGCTTTCTTT. Amino acids: CSAQTGWQTEAFF.

This clonotype turned up a few times. CDR3 coding DNA: TGCAGTGCTATCGAGCCGAAAGGTACTTCACCCCTCCACTTT. Its translation: CSAIEPKGTSPLHF. J is TRBJ1-6 and V is TRBV20-1, with D hard to call. Trimming removed 4 bases from V and 9 bases from J, with 16 bases in between. Germline values: CDR1 DFQATT, CDR2 SNEGSKA (reference sequence). The CDR3 sequence is 14 residues long.

In this sample, this clonotype turned up many times. J is TRBJ2-1 and V is TRBV12-3 or TRBV12-4, with 7 bases identical to TRBD2. There are 17 residues in the CDR3. V shed 6 bases and J 5 bases; nucleotides not matched to a gene: 16. The CDR3 DNA reads as TGTGCCAGCAGCCACGATGAGGGGCGGGAGATCGACAATGAGCAGTTCTTC. This encodes CASSHDEGREIDNEQFF.

In its sample, this clonotype was seen many times. The chain couples TRBV12-3 or TRBV12-4 to TRBJ1-4; TRBD1 is a possible D gene (5 bases). Trimming shortened V by 6 bases and J by 3 bases, and 17 bases separated the two germline ends. The CDR3 has 16 amino acids. This CDR3 reads CASSPGGGTANEKLFF. Here the CDR3 DNA reads TGTGCCAGCAGCCCGGGCGGCGGGACGGCTAATGAAAAACTGTTTTTT.

Regarding this clonotype: A read error may account for a junction end that differs from germline. J is TRBJ1-3 and V is TRBV4-3; D possibly corresponds to TRBD1 (5 bases). CDR1 and CDR2 (germline): LGHNA, YSLEER. The CDR3 has 19 residues. CDR3 DNA: TGCGCCAGTAGCCGAAAAATTGGGGTCCTGGCAGGGACTGGAAACACCATATATTTT. Translating gives CASSRKIGVLAGTGNTIYF.

Comments on this clonotype: A read error may produce the germline difference seen at one junction end. The chain uses TRBV18 and TRBJ2-5, with D perhaps matching TRBD2 (5 bases). CDR1 is KGHSH and CDR2 is LQKENI in the germline V gene. This CDR3 contains 13 residues. CDR3 in amino acids: CASPPLVQETQYF. As DNA, the CDR3 is TGTGCCAGCCCACCACTAGTCCAGGAGACCCAGTACTTC.

This clonotype turned up a few times. This chain links TRBV7-9 with TRBJ2-3; maybe TRBD2 (7 bases). V dropped 7 bases and J dropped 4 bases, with 18 bases sitting between them. Germline assignment: CDR1 SEHNR and CDR2 FQNEAQ (reference sequence). CDR3 length: 15 residues. The DNA of the CDR3 is TGTGCCAGCACCCCCGTAGGGGGGGCGGCAGATACGCAGTATTTT. As protein: CASTPVGGAADTQYF.

This clonotype was seen repeatedly, ten times or more. The chain has TRBV7-3 and TRBJ2-5, with D perhaps matching TRBD1 or TRBD2 (6 bases each). Germline V gene sequence: CDR1 SGHTA, CDR2 FQGTGA. The CDR3 is made up of 15 amino acids. V lost 2 bases and J 2 bases, leaving 12 bases between the germline ends. CDR3: CASSLGGTFQETQYF. CDR3 sequence (DNA): TGTGCCAGCAGCTTAGGGGGGACATTTCAAGAGACCCAGTACTTC.